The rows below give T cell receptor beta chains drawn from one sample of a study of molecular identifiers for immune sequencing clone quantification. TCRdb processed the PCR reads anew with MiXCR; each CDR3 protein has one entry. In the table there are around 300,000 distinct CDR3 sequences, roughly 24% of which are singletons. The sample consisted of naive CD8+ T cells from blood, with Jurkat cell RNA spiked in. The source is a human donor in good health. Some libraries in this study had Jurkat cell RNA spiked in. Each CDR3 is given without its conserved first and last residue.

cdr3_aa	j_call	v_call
ASSIIANYGYT	TRBJ1-2	TRBV14
SARAAGLNTEAF	TRBJ1-1	TRBV20-1
ASSIGFARIDYGYT	TRBJ1-2	TRBV19
ASSIALMVGQF	TRBJ2-1	TRBV19
ASSWGQSNTEAF	TRBJ1-1	TRBV12-3/TRBV12-4
ASSQETPPRGGSDTQY	TRBJ2-3	TRBV4-3
ASSAQGYEQY	TRBJ2-7	TRBV25-1
ASSYSVSQY	TRBJ2-3	TRBV6-2/TRBV6-3
ASSVGTGGEAF	TRBJ1-1	TRBV9
ATSDTAGQEY	TRBJ2-3	TRBV24-1
ASSIVQTRRNEKLF	TRBJ1-4	TRBV19
ASNYYEQY	TRBJ2-7	TRBV21-1
ASSLYAGQPNYEQY	TRBJ2-7	TRBV5-5
ASSQVVSYEQY	TRBJ2-7	TRBV7-9
ASSQSRGRDTAAS	TRBJ1-1	TRBV4-1
ASSLARTGAMTEAF	TRBJ1-1	TRBV5-4
ASSPSRYSAAQY	TRBJ2-5	TRBV28
ASSPDAGDTIY	TRBJ1-3	TRBV7-9
ATSRPTGLGGNEQF	TRBJ2-1	TRBV15
ASTEGVYGYT	TRBJ1-2	TRBV6-2/TRBV6-3
PLRESGRYNQPQH	TRBJ1-5	TRBV5-1
ASRTVGITDTQY	TRBJ2-3	TRBV6-5
ASSAPGKLKDTQY	TRBJ2-3	TRBV6-2/TRBV6-3
ASSSVMNYGYT	TRBJ1-2	TRBV7-9
ASSYGGEYYGYT	TRBJ1-2	TRBV6-2/TRBV6-3
ATSSRASGGHEQY	TRBJ2-7	TRBV15
ASSMTGANEQF	TRBJ2-1	TRBV19
ASSQEVYNYEQY	TRBJ2-7	TRBV3-1
ASSPGQGLAYEQY	TRBJ2-7	TRBV19
ASSYATGGGETQY	TRBJ2-5	TRBV6-2/TRBV6-3
ASSPSLSADTQY	TRBJ2-3	TRBV14
ASTLEQGLYEQY	TRBJ2-7	TRBV5-6
ASLLAGTLYGYT	TRBJ1-2	TRBV6-2/TRBV6-3
ATPGQRRNTEAF	TRBJ1-1	TRBV27
ASRRYNTEAF	TRBJ1-1	TRBV7-9
ASSLEQGLKNTQY	TRBJ2-4	TRBV12-3/TRBV12-4
ASITGQEAYEAF	TRBJ1-1	TRBV6-2/TRBV6-3
ASSLATRGAGEQY	TRBJ2-7	TRBV5-1
ASRSSFLAEAF	TRBJ1-1	TRBV27
ASTGGGTYEQY	TRBJ2-7	TRBV6-2/TRBV6-3
ASSWDRTYEQY	TRBJ2-7	TRBV5-5
ASSLGQVRSGDEQY	TRBJ2-7	TRBV7-6
ASSRVYGEGPNTQY	TRBJ2-3	TRBV4-3
ASSLDGRGTEAF	TRBJ1-1	TRBV7-2